The 6 T cell receptor beta chains in this list originate from one sample, sequenced in a study of OX40 agonist ivuxolimab in advanced cancers. Only in-frame clones appear in the TCRdb table, and some are missing; sequencing was by immunoSEQ multiplex PCR. The table has around 79,000 clones, 91% seen once. Sequencing was performed on CD4+ or CD8+ T cells sorted from blood, taken in a trial of the OX40 agonist ivuxolimab. Source of these receptors: an adult with an advanced solid tumor such as melanoma, head and neck, liver or kidney cancer.

The chain employs TRBV19 and TRBJ1-2; TRBD1 matches 10 bases. Per germline, CDR1 LNHDA and CDR2 SQIVND (reference sequence). V was clipped by 3 bases and J by 3 bases; unmatched bases: 4. The CDR3 loop spans 15 amino acids. The CDR3 reads CASSIYGTGDYGYTF. CDR3 DNA sequence: TGTGCCAGTAGTATTTACGGGACAGGGGACTATGGCTACACCTTC.

This rearrangement joins TRBV5-4 to TRBJ2-6; 11 nucleotides align to TRBD1. The CDR3 is made up of 19 amino acids. CDR1 and CDR2 (germline): SGHNT, YYREEE (reference sequence). V dropped 6 bases and J dropped 0; count of bases not matched to a gene: 11. The CDR3 DNA reads as TGTGCCAGCAAAGGGACAGGGGGTCTATCCACCTCTGGGGCCAACGTCCTGACTTTC. It codes for CASKGTGGLSTSGANVLTF.

The chain combines TRBV28 with TRBJ2-6; D not resolved. This CDR3 is built from 13 residues. Germline V gives CDR1 MDHEN, CDR2 SYDVKM. The V end lost 6 bases, the J end lost 0 bases, and 3 bases lay between the germline ends. CDR3 nucleotides: TGTGCCAGCAGGAGCTCTGGGGCCAACGTCCTGACTTTC. Protein: CASRSSGANVLTF.

This clone was seen only once. V gene TRBV11-2 combines with J gene TRBJ1-2; 9 nucleotides agree with TRBD1. Germline V gene lookup returns CDR1 SGHAT and CDR2 FQNNGV. There are 15 residues in the CDR3. V shed 4 bases, J shed 5 bases, and the junction held 8 bases outside the gene matches. In DNA form, the CDR3 reads TGTGCCAGCAGCTCCTACAACAGGGGGCCTTATGGCTACACCTTC. Translated: CASSSYNRGPYGYTF.

The CDR3 nucleotides read TGCAGTGCTAATCGGGGAGAGACCCAGTACTTC. Translation gives CSANRGETQYF. The chain carries TRBV20-1 and TRBJ2-5; TRBD2 is a possible D gene (5 bases). Germline CDR1 and CDR2: DFQATT and SNEGSKA (reference sequence). Trimming left V 4 bases short and J 4 bases short, with 7 bases between. The CDR3 totals 11 residues.

The J gene is TRBJ2-7, the V gene TRBV27; no firm D call. CDR3 length: 14 amino acids. CDR1 MNHEY and CDR2 SMNVEV come from the germline V gene (reference sequence). V shed 3 bases and J shed 0 bases, with 9 bases lying between them. CDR3 protein: CASSFRLTSYEQYF. The CDR3 bases are TGTGCCAGCAGTTTTCGCCTCACCTCCTACGAGCAGTACTTC.